The text below deals with one T cell receptor beta chain. Its target is not known. The record originates from a study of blood T cells in healthy people across ages. In each sample, at least 6 million PBMCs were isolated. Study observations and caveats: Possibly, changes in expanded clonotypes were confounded because donor CMV status was unknown. Across the age range, TCR beta diversity per million T cells fell in a roughly linear way.

With V trimmed by 4 bases and J by 2 bases, 8 bases remained unmatched. Germline V lookup: CDR1 LNHDA, CDR2 SQIVND (reference sequence). This CDR3 is built from 16 residues. Using a J-beta primer mix together with a sample-barcoded 5' primer, a second PCR was run for roughly 7 to 12 cycles. A tag from a template-switch adaptor with 12 random nucleotides marked each cDNA molecule. Each CDR3 protein gets one entry after TCRdb re-called the 5' RACE reads with MiXCR. The sample comprises roughly 1.9 million distinct CDR3 sequences, about 39% of which are singletons, and 20% to 25% rests with the top ten.

The rearrangement uses TRBV19 and TRBJ2-5; 9 bases map to TRBD1. The sequenced material came from blood. The TCR sequence derives from a human donor in good health. The DNA for the CDR3 is TGTGCCAGTAGTAGGGTCGGGACAGGGAGGCAAGAGACCCAGTACTTC. It encodes CASSRVGTGRQETQYF.